These 12 T cell receptor beta chains were all obtained from the same sample, sequenced in a study of cytomegalovirus exposure and HLA in healthy donors. Primers included in the PCR were 60 Vbeta and 13 Jbeta primers. Libraries were prepared by immunoSEQ multiplex PCR; TCRdb keeps only in-frame clonotypes and omits some of them. The sample records 85,000 to 130,000 clones, about 70% being singletons. The sample consisted of PBMCs. The receptor source for this set is a woman under 30 in good health and CMV-seropositive.

This sequence joins TRBV4-3 and TRBJ2-3; 9 bases are a match to TRBD1. J lost 5 bases, V lost 4 bases, and 13 bases had no gene match. In germline, CDR1 is LGHNA, CDR2 YSLEER. The CDR3 sequence is 17 residues long. The CDR3 loop is CASSRRRTGDYGDTQYF. CDR3 DNA sequence: TGCGCCAGCAGCCGACGCCGGACAGGGGACTATGGAGATACGCAGTATTTT.

The V and J genes are TRBV11-3 and TRBJ2-2; the D gene is possibly TRBD1 (6 bases). Between the trimmed V and J ends, which lost 2 bases and 2 bases, there was a span of 9 bases. This CDR3 has 15 amino acids. The germline V gene encodes CDR1 SGHNT and CDR2 YENEEA. CDR3 sequence reads: CASSLQGTNTGELFF. CDR3 nucleotides: TGTGCCAGCAGCTTACAGGGGACCAACACCGGGGAGCTGTTTTTT.

This clone was detected only a few times. This chain links TRBV7-2 with TRBJ2-1, with no clear D. CDR3 length: 11 residues. From germline, CDR1 is SGHTA and CDR2 FQGNSA. V lost 1 base to trimming and J lost 8 bases, with 3 bases between them. The CDR3 DNA reads as TGTGCCAGCAGCTTAGGGCATGAGCAGTTCTTC. Translated: CASSLGHEQFF. The variable domain in full, with the rest retrieved from reference TRBV7-2 and TRBJ2-1, is GAGVSQSPSNKVTEKGKDVELRCDPISGHTALYWYRQSLGQGLEFLIYFQGNSAPDKSGLPSDRFSAERTGGSVSTLTIQRTQQEDSAVYLCASSLGHEQFFGPGTRLTVL.

CDR3 loop: CASSLYPGVASGELFF. The CDR3 region has the DNA TGTGCCAGCAGTTTATATCCGGGGGTTGCTTCCGGGGAGCTGTTTTTT. The chain combines TRBV27 with TRBJ2-2, with D maybe TRBD2 (6 bases). V lost 1 base and J lost 6, with 15 bases in between. CDR3 length: 16 residues. The germline CDR1 and CDR2 sequences are MNHEY and SMNVEV (reference sequence).

This clone was recorded only once. The chain is built from TRBV6-4 and TRBJ2-1; TRBD2 matches at 7 bases. Germline assignment: CDR1 MRHNA and CDR2 SNTAGT. The CDR3 covers 18 residues. With V trimmed by 4 bases and J by 2 bases, 14 bases remained unmatched. CDR3 loop: CASSALPSGSFTYNEQFF. In nucleotides, the CDR3 is TGTGCCAGCAGTGCCCTTCCTAGCGGAAGTTTCACCTACAATGAGCAGTTCTTC.

This clone was counted ten times or more. The V call is TRBV9, the J call TRBJ2-7; 9 bases fit TRBD1. J lost 2 bases, V lost 5 bases, and 5 bases had no gene match. Germline V gene data show CDR1 as SGDLS and CDR2 as YYNGEE. The CDR3 is made up of 14 amino acids. The CDR3 reads CASSTGTGTYEQYF. The CDR3 coding sequence is TGTGCCAGCAGTACCGGGACAGGGACCTACGAGCAGTACTTC.

V is TRBV29-1 and J is TRBJ2-7; 7 positions match TRBD1. The CDR3 sequence is 13 residues long. CDR1 is SQVTM, CDR2 ANQGSEA, per germline. V lost 5 bases, J lost 3 bases, and 7 bases stayed unmatched. CDR3 nucleotides: TGCAGCGTTCTAAAGGGGGCGGACTACGAGCAGTACTTC. Amino acid sequence: CSVLKGADYEQYF.

This chain uses TRBV6-4 with TRBJ2-5, with 12 nucleotides matching TRBD2. The end of the DNA fits TRBJ2-7 better, so the J call may be wrong. CDR3 length: 13 amino acids. Germline CDR1 and CDR2: MRHNA and SNTAGT. The CDR3 here is CASRTSGIYEQYF. The CDR3 DNA is TGTGCCAGTCGGACTAGCGGGATATACGAGCAGTACTTC.

The genes are TRBV7-2 and TRBJ1-3, with a weak D call TRBD1 (5 bases). The germline V and J ends were trimmed by 0 bases and 4 bases, with 16 bases remaining between them. Germline lookup yields CDR1 SGHTA and CDR2 FQGNSA. This CDR3 comprises 17 residues. The CDR3 nucleotides read TGTGCCAGCAGCTTAGCGTTGGCGGGGACGACCGGAAACACCATATATTTT. Encoded protein: CASSLALAGTTGNTIYF.

This chain links TRBV6-5 with TRBJ1-1; possibly TRBD1 for D (6 bases). Germline-derived CDR1 and CDR2 are MNHEY and SVGAGI. Trimming pared 5 bases from V and 2 bases from J, leaving 12 bases between. The CDR3 is made up of 14 amino acids. The CDR3 nucleotides are TGTGCCAGCAGTGTTGACAGGCGAAACACTGAAGCTTTCTTT. This encodes CASSVDRRNTEAFF.

This chain links TRBV6-6 with TRBJ2-7; 7 bases match TRBD1. CDR1 is MNHNY, CDR2 SVGAGI, per germline (reference sequence). The CDR3 covers 15 residues. J lost 0 bases, V lost 7 bases, and 9 bases had no gene match. The CDR3, as DNA: TGTGCCAGCACCCTAGGGGGCCGCAGCTCCTACGAGCAGTACTTC. The encoded protein is CASTLGGRSSYEQYF.

This clone was recorded a few times. The V gene is TRBV7-8, the J gene TRBJ1-4, with D possibly matching TRBD1 (5 bases). The CDR3 totals 14 residues. CDR1 and CDR2 (germline): SGHVS, FQNEAQ. The V and J ends lost 5 bases and 4 bases respectively, with 11 bases between them. The CDR3 sequence is CASSQAGYNEKLFF. CDR3 DNA: TGTGCCAGCAGCCAGGCAGGGTATAATGAAAAACTGTTTTTT.